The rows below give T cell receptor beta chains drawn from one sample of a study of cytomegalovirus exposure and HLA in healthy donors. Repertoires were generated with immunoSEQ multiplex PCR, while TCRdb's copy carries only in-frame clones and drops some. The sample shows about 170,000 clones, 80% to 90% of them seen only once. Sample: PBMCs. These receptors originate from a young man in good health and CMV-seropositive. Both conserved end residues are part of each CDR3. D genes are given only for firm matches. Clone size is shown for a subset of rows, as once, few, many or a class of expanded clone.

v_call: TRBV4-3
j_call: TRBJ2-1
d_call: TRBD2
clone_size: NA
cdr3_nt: TGCGCCAGCAGCCAAGAGTGGGCGGGAGAAGGGCCTGGCAATGAGCAGTTCTTC
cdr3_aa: CASSQEWAGEGPGNEQFF

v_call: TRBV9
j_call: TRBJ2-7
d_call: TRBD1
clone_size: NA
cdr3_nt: TGTGCCAGCAGCGTGGGGGGGACAGGGACCTACGAGCAGTACTTC
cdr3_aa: CASSVGGTGTYEQYF

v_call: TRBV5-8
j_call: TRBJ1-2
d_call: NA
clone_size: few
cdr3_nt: TGTGCCAGCAGCTTAAGAGGTCCCTATGGCTACACCTTC
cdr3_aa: CASSLRGPYGYTF

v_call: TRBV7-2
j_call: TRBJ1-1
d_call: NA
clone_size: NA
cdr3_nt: TGTGCCAGCAGTCTGGGCGGGGGCAAGACTGAAGCTTTCTTT
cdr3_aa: CASSLGGGKTEAFF

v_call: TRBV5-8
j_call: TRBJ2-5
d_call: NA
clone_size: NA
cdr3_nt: TGTGCCAGCAGCTTGCTAAACAGCCAAGAGACCCAGTACTTC
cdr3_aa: CASSLLNSQETQYF

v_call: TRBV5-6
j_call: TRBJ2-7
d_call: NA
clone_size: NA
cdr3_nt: TGTGCCAGCAGCTTGAGCGGAGCCTACGAGCAGTACTTC
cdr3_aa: CASSLSGAYEQYF

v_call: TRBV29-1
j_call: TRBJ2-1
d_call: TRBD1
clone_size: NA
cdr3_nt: TGCAGCGTTGTTCGGACAGGGCGACCCCAGGGTAATGAGCAGTTCTTC
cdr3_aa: CSVVRTGRPQGNEQFF

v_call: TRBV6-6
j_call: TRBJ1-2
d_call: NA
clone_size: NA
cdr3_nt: TGTGCCAGCAGTTACACGGGACTCGGCCAATATGGCTACACCTTC
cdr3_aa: CASSYTGLGQYGYTF

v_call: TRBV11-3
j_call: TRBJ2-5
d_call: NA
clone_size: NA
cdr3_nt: TGTGCCAGCAGCTTAGATCGAGAGACCCAGTACTTC
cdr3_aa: CASSLDRETQYF

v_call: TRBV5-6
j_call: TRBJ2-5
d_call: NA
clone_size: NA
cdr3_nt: TGTGCCAGCAGCCCCCCCTTCGAGAAGGAGACCCAGTACTTC
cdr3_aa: CASSPPFEKETQYF

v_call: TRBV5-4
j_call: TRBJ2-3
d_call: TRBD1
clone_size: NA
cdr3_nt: TGTGCCAGCAGCCTGGGGGGGGCCGCGGGACAGGGGACAGATACGCAGTATTTT
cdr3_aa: CASSLGGAAGQGTDTQYF

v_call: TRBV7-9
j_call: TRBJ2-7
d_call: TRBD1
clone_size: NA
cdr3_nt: TGTGCCAGCAGCTCATTCCGTACCGACAGGGGGCCCGAGCAGTACTTC
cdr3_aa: CASSSFRTDRGPEQYF

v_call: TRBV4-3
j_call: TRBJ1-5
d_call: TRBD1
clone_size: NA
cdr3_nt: TGCGCCAGCAGCCAAGAGCCAGGGGGGAATCAGCCCCAGCATTTT
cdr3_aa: CASSQEPGGNQPQHF

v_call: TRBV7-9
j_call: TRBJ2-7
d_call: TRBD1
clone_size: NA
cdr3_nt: TGTGCCAGCAGCCCAGACAGGGTACCCCACTACGAGCAGTACTTC
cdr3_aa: CASSPDRVPHYEQYF

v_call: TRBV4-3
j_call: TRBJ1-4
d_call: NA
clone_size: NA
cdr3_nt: TGCGCCAGCAGCACCCCTCGAGGGACTCGAGAGGAAAAACTGTTTTTT
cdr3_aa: CASSTPRGTREEKLFF

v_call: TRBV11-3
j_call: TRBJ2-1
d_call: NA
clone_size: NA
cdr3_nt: TGTGCCAGCAGCCAACTAGAGAACAATGAGCAGTTCTTC
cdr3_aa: CASSQLENNEQFF

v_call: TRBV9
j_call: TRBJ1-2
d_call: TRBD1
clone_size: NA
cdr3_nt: TGTGCCAGCAGCGTAGCTTGGGGACAGGAGATGGATGGCTACACCTTC
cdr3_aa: CASSVAWGQEMDGYTF

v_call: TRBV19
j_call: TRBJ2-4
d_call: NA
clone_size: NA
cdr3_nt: TGTGCCAGTAGTATTGGAGCTGAAGGCAAAAACATTCAGTACTTC
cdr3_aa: CASSIGAEGKNIQYF

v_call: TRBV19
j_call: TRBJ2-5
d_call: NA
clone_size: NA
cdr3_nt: TGTGCCAGTAGTATAGATGGAGGGGCAGGAGAACGGTACTTC
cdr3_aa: CASSIDGGAGERYF

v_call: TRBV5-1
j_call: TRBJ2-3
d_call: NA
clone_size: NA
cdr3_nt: TGCGCCAGCAGCCTCGGGACTGCTGGAGATACGCAGTATTTT
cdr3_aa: CASSLGTAGDTQYF

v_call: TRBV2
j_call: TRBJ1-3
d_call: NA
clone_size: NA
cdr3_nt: TGTGCCAGCAGTGAATACAAAGGAAACACCATATATTTT
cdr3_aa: CASSEYKGNTIYF

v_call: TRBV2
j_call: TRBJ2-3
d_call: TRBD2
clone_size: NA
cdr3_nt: TGTGCCAGCAGAGGCTTCCCGGGACTACCAGATACGCAGTATTTT
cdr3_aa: CASRGFPGLPDTQYF

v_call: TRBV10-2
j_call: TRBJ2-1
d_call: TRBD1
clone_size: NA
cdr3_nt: TGCGCCAGCAGCGCCCAGCGGACAGGGGTGAAAGGTGAGCAGTTCTTC
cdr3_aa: CASSAQRTGVKGEQFF

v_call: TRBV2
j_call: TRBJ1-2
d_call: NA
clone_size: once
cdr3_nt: TGTGCCAGCAGTGTCGTGGGGGCCACGCTCTATGGCTACACCTTC
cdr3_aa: CASSVVGATLYGYTF

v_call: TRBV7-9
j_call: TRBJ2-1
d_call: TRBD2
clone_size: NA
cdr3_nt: TGTGCCAGCAGCAGGACTAGCGGACACTACAATGAGCAGTTCTTC
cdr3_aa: CASSRTSGHYNEQFF

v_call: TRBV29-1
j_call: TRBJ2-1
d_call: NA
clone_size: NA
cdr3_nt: TGCAGCGTTGTTGCCCGGGTGCGGCTCTACAATGAGCAGTTCTTC
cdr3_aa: CSVVARVRLYNEQFF

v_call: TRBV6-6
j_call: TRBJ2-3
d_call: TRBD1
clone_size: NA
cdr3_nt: TGTGCCAGCAGTTACGGGACAGGGGGCACAGATACGCAGTATTTT
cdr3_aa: CASSYGTGGTDTQYF

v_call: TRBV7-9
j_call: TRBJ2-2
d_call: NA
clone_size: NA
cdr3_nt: TGTGCCAGCAGCTTAGAAACTCCCCACTCCGGGGAGCTGTTTTTT
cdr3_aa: CASSLETPHSGELFF

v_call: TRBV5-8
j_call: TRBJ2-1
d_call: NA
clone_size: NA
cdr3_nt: TGTGCCAGCAGTTTGACAGGTCCCCTTTACAATGAGCAGTTCTTC
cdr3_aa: CASSLTGPLYNEQFF

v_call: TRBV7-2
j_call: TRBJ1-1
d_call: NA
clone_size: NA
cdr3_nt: TGTGCCAGCAGCTTAGGCACGGACACTGAAGCTTTCTTT
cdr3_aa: CASSLGTDTEAFF

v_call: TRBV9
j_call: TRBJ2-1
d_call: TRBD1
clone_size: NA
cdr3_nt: TGTGCCAGCAGCGCCAGGACAGGGATCAATGAGCAGTTCTTC
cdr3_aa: CASSARTGINEQFF

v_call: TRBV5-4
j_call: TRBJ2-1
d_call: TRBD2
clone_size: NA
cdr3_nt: TGTGCCAGCAGCCTTGGCGGGGGGGGGACGAATGAGCAGTTCTTC
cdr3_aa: CASSLGGGGTNEQFF

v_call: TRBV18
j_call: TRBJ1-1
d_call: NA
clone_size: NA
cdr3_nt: TGTGCCAGCTCACCAAACGGTAACACTGAAGCTTTCTTT
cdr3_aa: CASSPNGNTEAFF

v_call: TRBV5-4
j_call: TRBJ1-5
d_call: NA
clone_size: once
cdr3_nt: TGTGCCAGCAGCCCCCAAGGGGCAAGCAATCAGCCCCAGCATTTT
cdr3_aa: CASSPQGASNQPQHF

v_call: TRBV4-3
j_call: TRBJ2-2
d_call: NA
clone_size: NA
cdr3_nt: TGCGCCAGCAGCCAATACACAGAGAACACCGGGGAGCTGTTTTTT
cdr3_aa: CASSQYTENTGELFF

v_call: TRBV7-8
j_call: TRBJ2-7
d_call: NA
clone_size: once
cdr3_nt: TGTGCCAGCAGCTTCGGACATCGTACCTACGAGCAGTACTTC
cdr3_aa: CASSFGHRTYEQYF

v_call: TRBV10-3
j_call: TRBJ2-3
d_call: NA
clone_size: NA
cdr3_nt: TGTGCCATCAACGATGGCCTCACAGATACGCAGTATTTT
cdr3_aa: CAINDGLTDTQYF

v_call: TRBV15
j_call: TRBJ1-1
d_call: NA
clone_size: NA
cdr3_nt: TGTGCCACCAGTTCATCAAGCCGGGGTGAAGCTTTCTTT
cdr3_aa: CATSSSSRGEAFF

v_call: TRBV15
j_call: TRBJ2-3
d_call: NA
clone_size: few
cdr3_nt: TGTGCCACCAGCCCTCAGGGGGATACGCAGTATTTT
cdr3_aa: CATSPQGDTQYF

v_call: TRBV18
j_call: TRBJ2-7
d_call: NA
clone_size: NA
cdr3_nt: TGTGCCAGCTCCTTATCGACAGGAGTCCCCTACGAGCAGTACTTC
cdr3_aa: CASSLSTGVPYEQYF

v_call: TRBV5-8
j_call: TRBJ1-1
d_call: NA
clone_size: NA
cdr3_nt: TGTGCCAGCAGCTTGGGGCAGATGAACACTGAAGCTTTCTTT
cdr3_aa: CASSLGQMNTEAFF

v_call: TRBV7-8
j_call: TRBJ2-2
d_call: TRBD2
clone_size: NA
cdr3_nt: TGTGCCAGCAGCCGAGTCCGGGGGGGCACCGGGGAGCTGTTTTTT
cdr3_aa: CASSRVRGGTGELFF

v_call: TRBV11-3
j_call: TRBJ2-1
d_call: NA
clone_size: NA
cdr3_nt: TGTGCCAGCAGCCCATCCACGGACAGTAGGTTTAGGAATGAGCAGTTCTTC
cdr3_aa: CASSPSTDSRFRNEQFF

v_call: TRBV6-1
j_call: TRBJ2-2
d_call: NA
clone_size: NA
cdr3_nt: TGTGCCAGCTTCCGGGGTGATATCCCCGGGGAGCTGTTTTTT
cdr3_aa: CASFRGDIPGELFF

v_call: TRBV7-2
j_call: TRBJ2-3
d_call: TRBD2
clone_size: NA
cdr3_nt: TGTGCCAGCAGCTTTAGAGCGGGAGATGATGTAGGGCGCACAGATACGCAGTATTTT
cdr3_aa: CASSFRAGDDVGRTDTQYF

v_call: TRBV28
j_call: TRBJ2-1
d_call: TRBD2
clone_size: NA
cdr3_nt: TGTGCCAGCAGTTGGGGGGGTTTAAATGAGCAGTTCTTC
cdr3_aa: CASSWGGLNEQFF